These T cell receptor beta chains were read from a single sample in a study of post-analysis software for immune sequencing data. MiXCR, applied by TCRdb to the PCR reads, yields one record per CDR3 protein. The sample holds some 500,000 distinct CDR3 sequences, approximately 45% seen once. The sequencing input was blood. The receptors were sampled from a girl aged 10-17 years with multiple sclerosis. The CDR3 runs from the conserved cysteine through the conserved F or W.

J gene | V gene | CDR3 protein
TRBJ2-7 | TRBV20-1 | CSARGTSDYEQYF
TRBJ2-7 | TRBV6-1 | CASYPSGSYEQYF
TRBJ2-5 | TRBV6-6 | CASKREGETQYF
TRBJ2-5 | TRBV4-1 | CASSQDPRGGFGETQYF
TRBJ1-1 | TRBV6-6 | CASSQKMTTLNTEAFF
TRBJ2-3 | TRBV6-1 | CASSLTSGKSDTQYF
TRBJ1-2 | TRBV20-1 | CSARDRTGLNYGYTF
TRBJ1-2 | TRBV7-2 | CASSLAANRGIGGYTF
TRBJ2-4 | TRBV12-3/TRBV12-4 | CASSSRGSGIRAKNIQYF
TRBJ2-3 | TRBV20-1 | CSGAGGPTDTQYF
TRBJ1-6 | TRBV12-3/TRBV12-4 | CASSFETSDNSPLHF
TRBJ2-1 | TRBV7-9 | CASNPGGHEQFF
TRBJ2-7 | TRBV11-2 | CASSLEAGGEQYF
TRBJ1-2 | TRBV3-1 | CASSQAKTGGAGYGYTF
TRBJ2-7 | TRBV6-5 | CASRRTSGPSYEQYF
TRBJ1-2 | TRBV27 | CASSGLGYGYTF
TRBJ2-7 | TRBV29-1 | CSVEGDSDYEQYF
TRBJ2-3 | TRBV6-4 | CASQAVAGAGTDTQYF
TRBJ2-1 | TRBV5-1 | CANSLASGDNEQFF
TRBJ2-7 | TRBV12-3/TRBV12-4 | CASSSASGPSYEQYF
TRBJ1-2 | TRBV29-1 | CSVGGRDGYTF
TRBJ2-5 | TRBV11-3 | CASNSTGGQYF
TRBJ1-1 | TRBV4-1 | CASSQGFQGWTEAFF
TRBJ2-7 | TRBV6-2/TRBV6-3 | CASGTVSYEQYF
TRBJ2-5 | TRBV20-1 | CSADRETQYF
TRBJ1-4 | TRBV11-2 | CASSLVARRNEKLFF
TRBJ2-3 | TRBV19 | CASKFGPSSTDTQYF
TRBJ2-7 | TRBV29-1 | CSVGGGYSYEQYF
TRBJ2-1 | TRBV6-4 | CASSELAGSYNEQFF
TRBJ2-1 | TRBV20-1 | CSATPWAGGRGNEQFF
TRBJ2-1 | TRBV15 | CATSRQYNEQFF
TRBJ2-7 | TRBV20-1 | CSAPTGQPYEQYF
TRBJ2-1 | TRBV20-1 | CSAREPPPDYRRNNEQFF
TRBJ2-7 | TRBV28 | CASTTGQGAYEQYF
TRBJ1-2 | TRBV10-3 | CAISELGYGYTF
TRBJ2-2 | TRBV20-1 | CSARGTGNTGELFF
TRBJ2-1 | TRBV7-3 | CASTPSGDNEQFF
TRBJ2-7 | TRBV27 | CASSLGSGAREQYF
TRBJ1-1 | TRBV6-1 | CASSEPGQGVTEAFF
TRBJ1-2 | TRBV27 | CASSLGTATHGYTF
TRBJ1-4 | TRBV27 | CASRLQGADEKLFF
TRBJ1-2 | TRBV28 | CASSPVNRGGYTF
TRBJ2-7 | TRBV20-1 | CSARGTGADEQYF
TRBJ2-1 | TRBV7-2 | CASSLVWDREETQFF
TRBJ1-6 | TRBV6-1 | CASNIQGADHSPLHF
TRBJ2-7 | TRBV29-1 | CSAEGLTPVGEQYF
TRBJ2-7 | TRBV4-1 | CASSRGDGTANYEQYF
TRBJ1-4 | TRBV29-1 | CSVGARAGAKLFF
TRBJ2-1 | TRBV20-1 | CSARVVQRGDNEQFF
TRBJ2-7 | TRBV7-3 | CASSLTMVPSYEQYF
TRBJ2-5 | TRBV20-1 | CSARDRLAAQLLQETQYF
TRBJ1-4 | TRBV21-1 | CASSKLSGIATNEKLFF
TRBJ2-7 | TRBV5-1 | CASRGATGYEQYF
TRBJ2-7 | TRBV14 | CASSHIDRAQQYF
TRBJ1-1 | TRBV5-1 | CASSLRQGALTNTEAFF